This T cell receptor beta chain stems from a study of OX40 agonist ivuxolimab in advanced cancers. Study-wide results and caveats: The average count of expanded clones was higher among CD8+ T cells than among CD4+. Among the lowest peripheral clonal expansion occurred in 0.1-3.0 mg/kg partial responders.

The protocol was immunoSEQ multiplex PCR, while the TCRdb copy is restricted to in-frame clones and leaves out a portion. The sample has around 51,000 clones, almost 90% seen once. Concerning this clone: Antigen unknown.

Sequenced material: CD4+ or CD8+ T cells sorted from blood, taken in a trial of the OX40 agonist ivuxolimab. This clonotype was sampled from an adult with an advanced solid tumor such as melanoma, head and neck, liver or kidney cancer.

The CDR3 coding sequence is TGTGCCAGCAGTTCAGGGGACGACGGAAACACCATATATTTT. This sequence encodes CASSSGDDGNTIYF. The rearrangement links TRBV6-1 to TRBJ1-3; tentative D call: TRBD1 (6 bases). CDR3 length: 14 residues. Germline V lookup: CDR1 MNHNS, CDR2 SASEGT. V shed 5 bases and J shed 4 bases, with 12 bases lying between them.